The T cell receptor (beta chain) under discussion was sequenced for a study of T-cell reconstitution after alpha-beta-depleted transplantation in children. Regarding the study as a whole: Among T cells one year after transplant, newly produced cells accounted for most counts and diversity. The study traced high day-60 TCRbeta diversity in some patients to surviving recipient T cells and thymic progenitors. Reportedly, alpha-beta T cells present about two months post-transplant originated from several hundred expanded clones of graft origin.

Only a few counts were recorded for this clonotype. The target antigen is unknown. The germline V gene has CDR1 DFQATT and CDR2 SNEGSKA (reference sequence). The CDR3 has 13 amino acids. Trimming pared 3 bases from V and 2 bases from J, leaving 8 bases between. This sample's TCRbeta library carried unique molecular identifier barcodes. TCRdb analysed the PCR reads with MiXCR anew, one entry per CDR3 protein. The sample lists hundreds of thousands of distinct CDR3 sequences, about 12% occurring once. The chain has TRBV20-1 and TRBJ2-1, with no clear D. This sequence was found in a girl aged 2 to 10 with congenital amegakaryocytic thrombocytopenia, due to receive a stem cell transplant. The material sequenced was PBMCs, taken before TCRalphabeta/CD19-depleted stem cell transplant. The CDR3 nucleotides are TGCAGTGCTAGGAGTGCAACCTACAATGAGCAGTTCTTC. Translated, it gives CSARSATYNEQFF.